This T cell receptor beta chain was documented in a study of blood T cell repertoires in COVID-19. Here immunoSEQ multiplex PCR was the method, and the copy in TCRdb shows in-frame clones only, minus some. The table lists roughly 12,000 clones, 85% to 90% of them singletons. There are 14 residues in the CDR3. CDR1 KGHSH and CDR2 LQKENI come from the germline V gene. Trimming cost V 2 bases and J 7 bases; bases outside gene matches: 8. This receptor was identified in a woman in her sixties with active COVID-19. The source material was peripheral blood. The rearrangement uses TRBV18 and TRBJ2-7, with TRBD1 identical over 7 bases. This CDR3 reads CASSPKAQGMEQYV. CDR3 nucleotides: TGTGCCAGCTCACCAAAGGCACAGGGGATGGAGCAGTACGTC.